The clone carrying this T cell receptor (beta chain) was counted many times. The antigen is not known. This entry belongs to a study of T-cell reconstitution after alpha-beta-depleted transplantation in children. General observations from the study: Among T cells one year after transplant, newly produced cells accounted for most counts and diversity. Reports say that about two months after transplant, the alpha-beta T cells came out of several hundred graft clones that had expanded. At day 60, the high TCRbeta diversity found in some patients originated from recipient T cells and thymic progenitors that had survived.

This CDR3 comprises 15 residues. The junction had 9 bases not matched to a gene; V was cut back by 3 bases and J by 5 bases. Germline lookup yields CDR1 DFQATT and CDR2 SNEGSKA (reference sequence). TCRbeta library construction was performed incorporating unique molecular identifiers. TCRdb re-called the PCR reads through MiXCR, storing one row per CDR3 protein. Of 240,000 or so distinct CDR3 sequences in the sample, 6.5% to 10% were seen once. This material consisted of PBMCs, mostly from graft donor cells, taken 180 days after TCRalphabeta/CD19-depleted stem cell transplant. This TCR came from a male patient between 10 and 17 years old who had a stem cell transplant for acute lymphoblastic leukemia, so the T cells may come from the graft donor. The genes are TRBV20-1 and TRBJ2-1, with 8 positions matching TRBD1. The CDR3 loop is CSASGAGTGHNEQFF. For the CDR3, the DNA is TGCAGTGCTAGTGGGGCCGGGACAGGCCACAATGAGCAGTTCTTC.